These 13 T cell receptor beta chains were all obtained from the same sample, sequenced in a study of cytomegalovirus exposure and HLA in healthy donors. Primers for the PCR totalled 60 Vbeta and 13 Jbeta. The method was immunoSEQ multiplex PCR; TCRdb's version includes in-frame clones alone and lacks a portion of them. The sample totals under 90,000 clones. Sequenced material: PBMCs. The source of these receptors is a man between 45 and 60 years old in good health and CMV-seropositive.

The chain links TRBV5-5 to TRBJ1-2; TRBD1 matches 8 bases. This CDR3 is 15 amino acids long. V lost 4 bases, J lost 6 bases, and 11 bases stayed unmatched. From germline, CDR1 is SGHKS and CDR2 YYEKEE (reference sequence). CDR3 sequence (DNA): TGTGCCAGCAGCCGTGGGGGGCAGGGGGCCGATGGCTACACCTTC. Amino acid sequence: CASSRGGQGADGYTF.

The V call is TRBV12-5, the J call TRBJ2-1, with TRBD2 matching 10 bases. The CDR3 has 16 residues. Germline V gives CDR1 LGHNT, CDR2 FRNRAP. Trimming removed 1 base from V and 9 bases from J; junction bases left unmatched: 9. CDR3 residues: CASGLGTSGKGAEQFF. The CDR3, as DNA: TGTGCTAGTGGTTTGGGAACTAGCGGGAAAGGCGCTGAGCAGTTCTTC.

V is TRBV6-6 and J is TRBJ2-1, with D hard to call. The CDR3 is made up of 15 amino acids. Germline V gene lookup returns CDR1 MNHNY and CDR2 SVGAGI (reference sequence). V was pared by 0 bases and J by 4 bases, with 10 bases between. The DNA for the CDR3 is TGTGCCAGCAGTTACTCGATTACTGTGTACAATGAGCAGTTCTTC. Translating gives CASSYSITVYNEQFF.

J is TRBJ2-3 and V is TRBV27, with D perhaps TRBD2 (7 bases). Germline assignment: CDR1 MNHEY and CDR2 SMNVEV (reference sequence). This CDR3 has 14 amino acids. V was clipped by 0 bases and J by 7 bases, with 11 bases between them. CDR3 nucleotides: TGTGCCAGCAGTTTATCGGGGGGGGCGAATACGCAGTATTTT. This encodes CASSLSGGANTQYF.

This rearrangement joins TRBV6-6 to TRBJ2-7, with D tentatively TRBD1 (5 bases). Trimming left V 3 bases short and J 0 bases short, with 6 bases between. This CDR3 is 13 amino acids long. Germline V gene sequence: CDR1 MNHNY, CDR2 SVGAGI (reference sequence). The CDR3 DNA is TGTGCCAGCAGTTATCAGGGCTCCTACGAGCAGTACGTC. Translation gives CASSYQGSYEQYV.

This chain links TRBV7-2 with TRBJ2-3, with 7 bases identical to TRBD1. Germline lookup yields CDR1 SGHTA and CDR2 FQGNSA. The V and J ends lost 5 bases and 7 bases, in that order; junction bases with no gene match: 3. The CDR3 consists of 12 residues. CDR3 DNA sequence: TGTGCCAGCAGCGACAGGGTGAATACGCAGTATTTT. Translation: CASSDRVNTQYF.

The V call is TRBV5-1, the J call TRBJ1-4; D remains unclear. Trimming removed 2 bases from V and 16 bases from J, with 12 bases in between. Germline CDR1 reads SGHRS; CDR2 reads YFSETQ. The CDR3 consists of 11 residues. The CDR3 here is CASSLRRRQFF. DNA of the CDR3: TGCGCCAGCAGCTTAAGGAGACGGCAGTTTTTT.

The chain has TRBV19 and TRBJ2-1, with D maybe TRBD2 (6 bases). CDR1 and CDR2 from the germline V gene are LNHDA and SQIVND (reference sequence). Trimming shortened V by 2 bases and J by 7 bases, and 15 bases separated the two germline ends. The CDR3 covers 15 residues. The CDR3 loop reads CASSIRLSSGNEQFF. In DNA, the CDR3 is TGTGCCAGTAGTATAAGGTTGAGTAGCGGTAATGAGCAGTTCTTC.

The J gene is TRBJ2-4, the V gene TRBV4-1, with TRBD2 matching 8 bases. CDR3 length: 16 residues. CDR1 and CDR2 from the germline V gene are MGHRA and YSYEKL. Unmatched junction bases numbered 7, after V lost 1 base and J lost 5 bases. CDR3 protein: CASSQGRGEGQNIQYF. Here the CDR3 DNA reads TGCGCCAGCAGCCAAGGGCGGGGGGAGGGCCAAAACATTCAGTACTTC.

V usage is TRBV7-6 and J usage is TRBJ2-1; D call uncertain. V was shortened by 1 base and J by 5 bases, with 6 bases between the two germline ends. The CDR3 is 13 amino acids. CDR1 is SGHVS, CDR2 FNYEAQ, per germline. Here the CDR3 reads CASSLVLDNEQFF. The CDR3 coding sequence is TGTGCCAGCAGCTTAGTATTAGACAATGAGCAGTTCTTC.

The chain recombines TRBV14 with TRBJ2-5; TRBD1 matches at 7 bases. Losses at the gene ends were 5 bases for V and 1 base for J; bases not matched to a gene: 1. The CDR3 spans 13 residues. Germline loops: CDR1 SGHDN, CDR2 FVKESK. The CDR3 reads CASSRTGQETQYF. The CDR3 region has the DNA TGTGCCAGCAGCAGGACAGGCCAAGAGACCCAGTACTTC.

The chain combines TRBV5-1 with TRBJ1-1, with a weak D call TRBD1 (5 bases). CDR3 length: 15 amino acids. Between the trimmed V and J ends, which lost 0 bases and 7 bases, there was a span of 16 bases. Per the germline V gene, CDR1 is SGHRS and CDR2 is YFSETQ. The CDR3 loop is CASSLDGGGVGEAFF. The CDR3 DNA is TGCGCCAGCAGCTTGGACGGTGGAGGGGTGGGTGAAGCTTTCTTT. Full variable domain (outside the CDR3, taken from reference TRBV5-1 and TRBJ1-1): KAGVTQTPRYLIKTRGQQVTLSCSPISGHRSVSWYQQTPGQGLQFLFEYFSETQRNKGNFPGRFSGRQFSNSRSEMNVSTLELGDSALYLCASSLDGGGVGEAFFGQGTRLTVV.

The chain links TRBV19 to TRBJ1-2, with 7 bases lining up with TRBD1. Germline CDR1 LNHDA, CDR2 SQIVND (reference sequence). The CDR3 extends over 15 amino acids. Losses at the gene ends were 8 bases for V and 5 bases for J; bases not matched to a gene: 14. CDR3 DNA sequence: TGTGCCAGTCGACGCGACAGGGTGACGAAGTATGGCTACACCTTC. This codes for CASRRDRVTKYGYTF.